This T cell receptor beta chain is from a study of identifying expanded T cells in peripheral blood. CDR1 is SGHRS and CDR2 is YFSETQ in the germline V gene. The CDR3 covers 17 residues. The trim removed 4 bases at V and 3 bases at J, leaving 12 bases unmatched. The protocol was immunoSEQ multiplex PCR, while the TCRdb copy is restricted to in-frame clones and leaves out a portion. The table records about 85,000 clones, roughly 90% of them present only once. Sample: blood. The chain carries TRBV5-1 and TRBJ1-1; 10 bases map to TRBD1. The receptor was isolated from a person between 18 and 75 years old in good health. The CDR3 bases are TGCGCCAGCAGCGGAGAATCTCGGGACAGGGGATACACTGAAGCTTTCTTT. Protein: CASSGESRDRGYTEAFF.